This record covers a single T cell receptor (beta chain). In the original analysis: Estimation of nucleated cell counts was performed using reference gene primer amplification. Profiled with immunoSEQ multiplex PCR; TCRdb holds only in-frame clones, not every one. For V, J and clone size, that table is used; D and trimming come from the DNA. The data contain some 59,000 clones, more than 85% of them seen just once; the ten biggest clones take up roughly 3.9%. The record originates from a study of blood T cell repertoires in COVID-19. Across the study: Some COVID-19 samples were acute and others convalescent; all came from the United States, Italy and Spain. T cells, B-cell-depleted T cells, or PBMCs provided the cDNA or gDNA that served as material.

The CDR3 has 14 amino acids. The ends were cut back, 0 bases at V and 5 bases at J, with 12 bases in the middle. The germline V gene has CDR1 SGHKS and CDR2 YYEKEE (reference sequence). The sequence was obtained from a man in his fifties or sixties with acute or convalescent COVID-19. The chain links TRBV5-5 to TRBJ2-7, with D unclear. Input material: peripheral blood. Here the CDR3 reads CASSLGLIFDEQYF. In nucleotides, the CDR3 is TGTGCCAGCAGCTTGGGGCTCATCTTTGACGAGCAGTACTTC. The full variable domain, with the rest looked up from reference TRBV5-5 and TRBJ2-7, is DAGVTQSPTHLIKTRGQQVTLRCSPISGHKSVSWYQQVLGQGPQFIFQYYEKEERGRGNFPDRFSARQFPNYSSELNVNALLLGDSALYLCASSLGLIFDEQYFGPGTRLTVT.